Listed below are T cell receptor beta chains from one sample, sequenced in a study of cytomegalovirus exposure and HLA in healthy donors. Profiled with immunoSEQ multiplex PCR; TCRdb holds only in-frame clones, not every one. Of some 180,000 clones detected, roughly 81% appear once; the ten largest clones hold 1% to 1.5%. The sample taken for sequencing was PBMCs. The receptors were sampled from a woman younger than 45 in good health and CMV-seronegative. CDR3s include the opening cysteine and the closing phenylalanine or tryptophan. A D gene is named only where the DNA matches it firmly. Clone size appears in some rows only: once, few, many, or a class for an expanded clone.

clone size | D gene | J gene | V gene | CDR3 DNA | CDR3 protein
. | . | TRBJ2-7 | TRBV19 | TGTGCCAGTAGTATCGGCCCGGGGAGATCCTACGAGCAGTACTTC | CASSIGPGRSYEQYF
. | TRBD1 | TRBJ2-2 | TRBV6-5 | TGTGCCAGCAGCCTAGAGACAGGGGTCACCGGGGAGCTGTTTTTT | CASSLETGVTGELFF
. | TRBD2 | TRBJ2-3 | TRBV6-1 | TGTGCCAGCGGAATAGCGGGAGTTAAAGATACGCAGTATTTT | CASGIAGVKDTQYF
once | TRBD2 | TRBJ2-5 | TRBV4-1 | TGCGCCAGCAGCACACCCGGGACTAGCGAAGAAGAGACCCAGTACTTC | CASSTPGTSEEETQYF
. | . | TRBJ1-1 | TRBV29-1 | TGCAGCGTGGCCCACGGGGTAAACACTGAAGCTTTCTTT | CSVAHGVNTEAFF
few | TRBD1 | TRBJ2-7 | TRBV11-2 | TGTGCCAGCAGCTTAATCTGGACAGGGGTCTCCTACGAGCAGTACTTC | CASSLIWTGVSYEQYF
. | . | TRBJ1-2 | TRBV5-1 | TGCGCCAGCAGCTTGGAAGGCAGGACTTCCACTAACTATGGCTACACCTTC | CASSLEGRTSTNYGYTF
. | . | TRBJ1-5 | TRBV2 | TGTGCCAGCAGTGTGGGGGGGTCAAATCAGCCCCAGCATTTT | CASSVGGSNQPQHF
. | TRBD2 | TRBJ2-7 | TRBV6-6 | TGTGCCAGCAGTTGGACTAGCGGCAAATTCTACGAGCAGTACTTC | CASSWTSGKFYEQYF
. | . | TRBJ2-7 | TRBV9 | TGTGCCAGCAGCCCCTTGCAGGGTGATAGCTACGAGCAGTACTTC | CASSPLQGDSYEQYF
. | . | TRBJ1-2 | TRBV7-2 | TGTGCCAGCGGTTTATTCGGTTGGGGAGGCTCTAGCTATGGCTACACCTTC | CASGLFGWGGSSYGYTF
. | TRBD2 | TRBJ2-7 | TRBV6-6 | TGTGCCAGCAGTTCCGGGACTAGCGAATACGAGCAGTACTTC | CASSSGTSEYEQYF
once | TRBD2 | TRBJ2-3 | TRBV6-1 | TGTGCCAGCAGTGAAAACCTCGGCGGGGGGGCCTCAGATACGCAGTATTTT | CASSENLGGGASDTQYF
few | . | TRBJ1-1 | TRBV30 | TGTGCCTGGAGCGCGACAGTGATGAACACTGAAGCTTTCTTT | CAWSATVMNTEAFF